A selection of T cell receptor beta chains follows, all from one sample in a study of a mutant IDH1 vaccine in newly diagnosed glioma. Which antigens these TCRs recognize remains unknown. Libraries were prepared by immunoSEQ multiplex PCR; TCRdb keeps only in-frame clonotypes and omits some of them. This table has approximately 50,000 clones, around 87% appearing once. The specimen comprised PBMCs, sampled from a glioma patient whose treatment included an IDH1 peptide vaccine. Receptors were obtained from a man between 35 and 55 years old with glioma. Each CDR3 is given with its conserved first and last residue. The D gene is left open where the match is weak. Size is omitted from some rows. Given values are once, few, many or a class for expanded clones.

TRBV7-3	TRBD2	once	TRBJ2-3	TGTGCCAGCAGCCCAGCGGGAGGGGAGGATACGCAGTATTTT	CASSPAGGEDTQYF
TRBV6-1	NA	NA	TRBJ2-5	TGTGCCAGCAAGACAGGACAGACCTACCAAGAGACCCAGTACTTC	CASKTGQTYQETQYF
TRBV19	TRBD2	NA	TRBJ2-7	TGTGCCAGCAGACTAGCCTCCGATTACGAGCAGTACTTC	CASRLASDYEQYF
TRBV10-3	TRBD1	NA	TRBJ2-5	TGTGCCACCCGGGACAGGGAATTGGAGACCCAGTACTTC	CATRDRELETQYF
TRBV5-1	TRBD2	NA	TRBJ2-5	TGCGCCAGCAGCTTTGGCGGGGGAGAGACCCAGTACTTC	CASSFGGGETQYF
TRBV6-6	NA	NA	TRBJ2-5	TGTGCCAGCAGTTGGGGAGAGACCCAGTACTTC	CASSWGETQYF
TRBV18	NA	NA	TRBJ1-4	TGTGCCAGCTCACCACCCCGCGGAGGGTCAGGGGAAAAACTGTTTTTT	CASSPPRGGSGEKLFF
TRBV5-1	NA	NA	TRBJ1-5	TGCGCCAAGATCCGGAGTAGGGTTAGCAATCAGCCCCAGCATTTT	CAKIRSRVSNQPQHF
TRBV5-6	TRBD2	NA	TRBJ2-7	TGTGCCAGCAGCTTGGGCGGGGGGCCCGCCTACGAGCAGTACTTC	CASSLGGGPAYEQYF
TRBV5-1	TRBD2	NA	TRBJ2-5	TGCGCCAGCAGCTTGCAAGGCGGGAGGCAGACCCAGTACTTC	CASSLQGGRQTQYF
TRBV27	NA	NA	TRBJ1-1	TGTGCCAGCAGTTGGGTCCGTGGCACTGAAGCTTTCTTT	CASSWVRGTEAFF
TRBV6-5	TRBD2	NA	TRBJ2-3	TGTGCCAGCAGCACGGGGGGGACAGATACGCAGTATTTT	CASSTGGTDTQYF
TRBV6-6	TRBD1	NA	TRBJ2-5	TGTGCCAGCAGTTACGGACAGGGGGGCGTGAAGACCCAGTACTTC	CASSYGQGGVKTQYF